Listed below are T cell receptor beta chains from one sample, sequenced in a study of radiotherapy plus CTLA-4 blockade in lung cancer. This table comes from immunoSEQ multiplex PCR, and its TCRdb copy is limited to in-frame clones, with some not included. This table has about 24,000 clones, about 76% appearing once. Specimen: peripheral blood, collected from a patient treated with radiotherapy plus ipilimumab. Source of these receptors: a human donor with non-small cell lung cancer whose response to radiotherapy plus ipilimumab could not be evaluated. Both conserved end residues are part of each CDR3. Each record gives: clone size, D gene, J gene, V gene, CDR3 DNA, CDR3 protein. D genes are given only for firm matches. Clone size appears in some rows only: once, few, many, or a class for an expanded clone.

>few|.|TRBJ1-1|TRBV6-6
TGTGCCAGCAGTGGGCCCTCGGACACTGAAGCTTTCTTT
CASSGPSDTEAFF
>few|.|TRBJ1-1|TRBV29-1
TGCAGCGCGAGGACAGTGAACACTGAAGCTTTCTTT
CSARTVNTEAFF
>.|TRBD1|TRBJ2-3|TRBV7-6
TGTGCCAGCAGCTCCCCCCCGGGACAGCGCACAGATACGCAGTATTTT
CASSSPPGQRTDTQYF
>.|TRBD1|TRBJ1-1|TRBV13
TGTGCCAGCAGCCTTGGGGGGACAGGGTGGCTGAACACTGAAGCTTTCTTT
CASSLGGTGWLNTEAFF
>once|TRBD1|TRBJ1-1|TRBV19
TGTGCCAGTAGGGACAGGGGAACCGAAGCTTTCTTT
CASRDRGTEAFF
>.|.|TRBJ2-1|TRBV6-5
TGTGCCAGCAGTTACTCCGGAGGATACAATGAGCAGTTCTTC
CASSYSGGYNEQFF
>once|TRBD1|TRBJ2-1|TRBV28
TGTGCCAGCAGTCTATCGGGACAGGGGGCCTACAATGAGCAGTTCTTC
CASSLSGQGAYNEQFF
>.|TRBD2|TRBJ2-3|TRBV9
TGTGCCAGCAGCGTAGCTTTCGGGAGGGGGGCAGATACGCAGTATTTT
CASSVAFGRGADTQYF
>.|.|TRBJ2-2|TRBV13
TGTGCCAGCATGAAGCGGGGGACAGCGAACACCGGGGAGCTGTTTTTT
CASMKRGTANTGELFF
>.|.|TRBJ1-4|TRBV7-2
TGTGCCAGCAGCTTCAGCCCCTCTGGGCGGGTTAATGAAAAACTGTTTTTT
CASSFSPSGRVNEKLFF
>.|.|TRBJ2-1|TRBV19
TGTGCCAGTAGTCCGCCAGAAAGTACGGCCGGGGTGTTCTTC
CASSPPESTAGVFF
>.|.|TRBJ1-2|TRBV2
TGTGCCAGCAGAACGACAGCAAACTATGGCTACACCTTC
CASRTTANYGYTF
>once|.|TRBJ1-5|TRBV18
TGTGCCAGCTCACCACTGAGGGTTTATAGCAATCAGCCCCAGCATTTT
CASSPLRVYSNQPQHF
>few|.|TRBJ2-7|TRBV28
TGTGCCAGCAGTTTAGGCCAGGAAGCCTACGAGCAGTACTTC
CASSLGQEAYEQYF
>few|.|TRBJ1-1|TRBV2
TGTGCCAGCAGGACGGGCGGGGGAGACACTGAAGCTTTCTTT
CASRTGGGDTEAFF
>once|TRBD2|TRBJ2-1|TRBV5-1
TGCGCCAGCAGACATCCCGGGACTAGCGGGAGCGCCCGCTACAATGAGCAGTTCTTC
CASRHPGTSGSARYNEQFF
>.|.|TRBJ1-6|TRBV27
TGTGCCAGCAGTTTAGTAGGGAGTTCACCCCTCCACTTT
CASSLVGSSPLHF